This T cell receptor beta chain was captured by sequencing in a study of T cell responses to AZD1222 COVID-19 vaccine. About the study: It was second doses at about 4 or about 12 weeks that were pooled.

Notes on the study in general: Just a handful of AZD1222 recipients tested seropositive at baseline. After the peak T cell response, and only then, were repertoires sampled.

Repertoires were generated with immunoSEQ multiplex PCR, while TCRdb's copy carries only in-frame clones and drops some. The sample includes roughly 100,000 clones, 75% to 90% of them seen just once. Remarks on this clone: Its antigen is undetermined.

Germline V lookup: CDR1 MDHEN, CDR2 SYDVKM. The CDR3 extends over 16 amino acids. V was trimmed by 1 base and J by 0 bases, leaving 12 bases between them. This TCR came from an adult in good health. V usage is TRBV28 and J usage is TRBJ1-2; perhaps TRBD1 as D (6 bases). This specimen consisted of peripheral blood, obtained on day 0 of AZD1222 vaccination. Here the CDR3 DNA reads TGTGCCAGCAGTTTATATGCCAGGGGAACTAACTATGGCTACACCTTC. This sequence encodes CASSLYARGTNYGYTF.